Listed here are 18 T cell receptor beta chains from one sample, sequenced in a study of T cell changes during pregnancy in multiple sclerosis (dated by TCRdb to between 2017 and 2020). Library preparation used the immunoSEQ multiplex PCR assay. TCRdb took this table from immuneACCESS and kept in-frame rearrangements with V and J called. Such tables lack part of the clones; where checked against another copy, unresolved V genes explain under half of the gap, and the rest is unexplained. In this sample the table shows approximately 50,000 clones, 80% to 95% of which occur a single time. The ten most abundant clones make up roughly 0.66% of the sample. The sequencing here drew on CD4+ T cells from peripheral blood mononuclear cells, taken after pregnancy. Every receptor here comes from a female donor in good health, enrolled as a control in a pregnancy study.

The table lists this clone with many counts. V gene TRBV23-1 combines with J gene TRBJ2-7; TRBD1 aligns across 8 bases. TRBV23-1 has ORF status, its function being uncertain. V trimming: 0 bases; J trimming: 4 bases; junction bases outside the gene matches: 11. The CDR3 contains 17 residues. CDR3 sequence: CASSQSGTGQEWYEQYF. The DNA for the CDR3 is TGCGCCAGCAGTCAATCGGGGACAGGTCAAGAATGGTACGAGCAGTACTTC.

This clone appeared a single time. The CDR3 reads CASSLNIQSTNYGYTF. Written as DNA, the CDR3 is TGTGCCAGCAGCCTCAACATCCAGTCCACCAACTATGGCTACACCTTC. The rearrangement links TRBV7-2 to TRBJ1-2; D is unclear. The germline CDR1 and CDR2 sequences are SGHTA and FQGNSA. V lost 5 bases and J lost 2, with 18 bases in between. The CDR3 loop spans 16 amino acids.

The chain recombines TRBV9 with TRBJ2-2, with 9 bases matching TRBD1. The trim removed 4 bases at V and 4 bases at J, leaving 5 bases unmatched. Germline lookup yields CDR1 SGDLS and CDR2 YYNGEE. The CDR3 consists of 15 residues. CDR3 sequence reads: CASSLQGAVTGELFF. The DNA of the CDR3 is TGTGCCAGCAGCCTACAGGGGGCCGTCACCGGGGAGCTGTTTTTT.

The count of this clone is one. CDR3 bases: TGTGCCAGCAGTATCGGACTAGCGGGACGGGGCGTGCAGTTCTTC. It translates to CASSIGLAGRGVQFF. V usage is TRBV6-5 and J usage is TRBJ2-1, with TRBD2 matching 12 bases. The ends lost 5 bases at V and 12 bases at J; junction bases unmatched: 11. Germline V gene sequence: CDR1 MNHEY, CDR2 SVGAGI. This CDR3 contains 15 residues.

V and J are TRBV12-5 and TRBJ1-5; TRBD1 might be the D (6 bases). Germline V CDR1 and CDR2: LGHNT, FRNRAP. CDR3 length equals 14 residues. Deletions cut 7 bases from V and 6 bases from J, with 16 bases between. This CDR3 is CASEQGSNLQPQHF. In nucleotides, the CDR3 is TGTGCTAGTGAACAGGGCAGCAATCTTCAGCCCCAGCATTTT.

The chain links TRBV7-6 to TRBJ2-1; D is undetermined. The germline V gene encodes CDR1 SGHVS and CDR2 FNYEAQ. Trimming took off 1 base at V and 9 bases at J, with 7 bases between the two ends. This CDR3 has 12 amino acids. The DNA of the CDR3 is TGTGCCAGCAGCTTAGAAGCTGGTGAGCAGTTCTTC. Translated: CASSLEAGEQFF.

The V call is TRBV11-2, the J call TRBJ2-1, with 12 bases lining up with TRBD2. The CDR3 sequence is 19 residues long. V shed 4 bases and J 5 bases; nucleotides not matched to a gene: 15. Germline CDR1 is SGHAT and CDR2 is FQNNGV. In DNA, the CDR3 is TGTGCCAGCAGCTATAAGGGGGGCGGACTAGCGGGACTTCACAATGAGCAGTTCTTC. This translates into CASSYKGGGLAGLHNEQFF.

The rearrangement joins TRBV5-1 to TRBJ1-1; D gene unclear. The ends were cut back, 0 bases at V and 1 base at J, with 4 bases in the middle. This CDR3 is 13 amino acids long. The germline CDR1 and CDR2 sequences are SGHRS and YFSETQ. The CDR3: CASSLGANTEAFF. Written as DNA, the CDR3 is TGCGCCAGCAGCTTGGGGGCGAACACTGAAGCTTTCTTT.

The chain employs TRBV4-1 and TRBJ1-4; the D gene is possibly TRBD1 (6 bases). CDR1 and CDR2 from the germline V gene are MGHRA and YSYEKL. The CDR3 runs 17 residues. V was trimmed by 1 base and J by 1 base, leaving 13 bases between them. The CDR3 sequence is CASSQVGGGVTNEKLFF. CDR3 DNA: TGCGCCAGCAGCCAAGTAGGGGGGGGAGTAACTAATGAAAAACTGTTTTTT.

V is TRBV6-1 and J is TRBJ2-7; possible D gene TRBD2, 5 bases. Germline CDR1 is MNHNS and CDR2 is SASEGT. V lost 1 base, J lost 6 bases, and 10 bases lay in between. This CDR3 is 13 amino acids long. For the CDR3, the DNA is TGTGCCAGCAGTGAAGTCGACGGGGTCGAGCAGTACTTC. Protein product: CASSEVDGVEQYF.

The chain carries TRBV15 and TRBJ1-4; a possible D gene is TRBD1 (5 bases). The CDR3 length is 16 residues. Trimming took off 0 bases at V and 8 bases at J, with 16 bases between the two ends. Germline V gene data show CDR1 as LNHNV and CDR2 as YYDKDF (reference sequence). The CDR3 nucleotides are TGTGCCACCAGCAGAGATAGGGGCCTTCTTGGGGAAAAACTGTTTTTT. Encoded protein: CATSRDRGLLGEKLFF.

The chain uses TRBV5-1 and TRBJ1-2, with 7 bases lining up with TRBD1. The trim removed 4 bases at V and 7 bases at J, leaving 4 bases unmatched. The CDR3 totals 12 residues. Germline CDR1 and CDR2: SGHRS and YFSETQ. In nucleotides, the CDR3 is TGCGCCAGCAGCGATACAGGGGTTGGCTACACCTTC. This encodes CASSDTGVGYTF.

The DNA for the CDR3 is TGTGCCAGCAGCCTTGGGACAGGTTCCTCTGGAAACACCATATATTTT. Encoded protein: CASSLGTGSSGNTIYF. V gene TRBV4-2 combines with J gene TRBJ1-3; 8 positions agree with TRBD1. This CDR3 has 16 residues. Germline CDR1 LGHNA, CDR2 YNFKEQ. The V segment lost 4 bases and the J segment 0 bases; nucleotides outside the gene matches: 5.

The CDR3 DNA follows: TGTGCCAGCAGCTCCCATAGCGGGAGTAGGTACGAGCAGTACTTC. Translating gives CASSSHSGSRYEQYF. The genes are TRBV11-2 and TRBJ2-7; 9 bases map to TRBD2. The trim removed 4 bases at V and 4 bases at J, leaving 8 bases unmatched. The CDR3 spans 15 residues. CDR1 is SGHAT, CDR2 FQNNGV, per germline.

The rearrangement joins TRBV5-1 to TRBJ2-1, with a possible D match to TRBD2 (6 bases). With 4 bases removed from V and 7 bases from J, the gap between germline ends came to 18 bases. This CDR3 region has 15 residues. Germline values: CDR1 SGHRS, CDR2 YFSETQ. The CDR3 protein is CASSDGSSSVNEQFF. Here the CDR3 DNA reads TGCGCCAGCAGCGACGGGAGCTCTTCGGTTAATGAGCAGTTCTTC.

The chain combines TRBV5-1 with TRBJ2-1; 11 positions match TRBD2. Germline values: CDR1 SGHRS, CDR2 YFSETQ. There are 19 residues in the CDR3. V lost 0 bases, J lost 6 bases, and 14 bases stayed unmatched. DNA for the CDR3: TGCGCCAGCAGCTTGGTAATTCCTGGACTAGCGGGTTCTGCCAATGAGCAGTTCTTC. Translated, it gives CASSLVIPGLAGSANEQFF.

The rearrangement joins TRBV7-9 to TRBJ2-5; 8 nucleotides agree with TRBD2. Per germline, CDR1 SEHNR and CDR2 FQNEAQ (reference sequence). After removal of 5 bases from V and 4 bases from J, the junction contained 9 bases not matched to a gene. This CDR3 is 15 amino acids long. The CDR3 sequence: CASSLRGGLSETQYF. Written as DNA, the CDR3 is TGTGCCAGCAGCCTCCGGGGGGGACTCTCAGAGACCCAGTACTTC.

This clone appeared a few times. The chain links TRBV11-2 to TRBJ2-2; TRBD2 agrees at 7 bases. CDR3 size: 15 residues. Losses at the gene ends were 0 bases for V and 4 bases for J; bases not matched to a gene: 2. Germline-derived CDR1 and CDR2 are SGHAT and FQNNGV. The CDR3, as DNA: TGTGCCAGCAGCTTAGAGGGACTAAGCACCGGGGAGCTGTTTTTT. Translated: CASSLEGLSTGELFF.